This T cell receptor (beta chain) was sequenced during a study of shared clonotypes between healthy human individuals. The CDR3 loop spans 16 amino acids. J gave up 2 bases and V 6 bases, and 5 bases lay outside the gene matches. Looked up from germline, CDR1 is SGHTA and CDR2 is FQGTGA. Method: immunoSEQ multiplex PCR; TCRdb's copy keeps in-frame clones and lacks some. Here the sample spans fewer than 550,000 clones, over 60% being singletons. The sequence was obtained from a middle-aged woman in good health. Some clones in this sample may be carry-over from other donors' samples. The chain couples TRBV7-3 to TRBJ2-3, with 13 bases aligning to TRBD2. Sequencing was carried out using PBMCs. DNA for the CDR3: TGTGCCAGCAGACTGGGACTAGCGGGGTTCACAGATACGCAGTATTTT. As protein: CASRLGLAGFTDTQYF.